The next 13 T cell receptor beta chains were all read from a single sample in a study of CD8 T cells in ankylosing spondylitis. Broader study findings: About 8 highly homologous variants made up a TCR beta motif, and this motif appeared characteristic of ankylosing spondylitis blood.

TCRdb ran MiXCR on the 5' RACE reads and lists one entry per CDR3 protein. The table records roughly 370,000 distinct CDR3 sequences, about 20% of them present only once. These receptors' antigens are unknown. Specimen: blood, either unsorted or a sorted T cell fraction (not recorded which). Receptor source: a male donor with ankylosing spondylitis.

This rearrangement joins TRBV7-6 to TRBJ2-2, with 11 bases that match TRBD1. This CDR3 spans 15 amino acids. The junction had 5 bases not matched to a gene; V was cut back by 5 bases and J by 6 bases. Germline V gene lookup returns CDR1 SGHVS and CDR2 FNYEAQ. Written as DNA, the CDR3 is TGTGCCAGCAGCGCGACGGGACAGGGGGCCGGGGAGCTGTTTTTT. It codes for CASSATGQGAGELFF.

In this sample, this clonotype turned up a few times. J is TRBJ2-2 and V is TRBV5-1, with 7 positions matching TRBD2. Trimming at V came to 2 bases and at J to 0 bases, leaving 4 bases not matched to a gene. The length of the CDR3 is 16 residues. Germline V gene lookup returns CDR1 SGHRS and CDR2 YFSETQ. The CDR3 bases are TGCGCCAGCAGCTTCAATAGCGGGCCGAACACCGGGGAGCTGTTTTTT. Protein sequence: CASSFNSGPNTGELFF.

Only a few counts were recorded for this clonotype. The chain couples TRBV5-1 to TRBJ2-1; unclear D gene. V was pared by 2 bases and J by 4 bases, with 13 bases between. The CDR3 spans 15 residues. Germline V lookup: CDR1 SGHRS, CDR2 YFSETQ. The DNA of the CDR3 is TGCGCCAGCAGCTTCCGGCCGTCGAAGTACAATGAGCAGTTCTTC. It codes for CASSFRPSKYNEQFF.

The chain recombines TRBV9 with TRBJ2-2; D is uncertain. There are 14 residues in the CDR3. Per the germline V gene, CDR1 is SGDLS and CDR2 is YYNGEE. V lost 4 bases, J lost 7 bases, and 14 bases lay in between. The CDR3 DNA reads as TGTGCCAGCAGCTTTCGACAAACGGGCGGGGAGCTGTTTTTT. This sequence encodes CASSFRQTGGELFF.

The table lists this clonotype with many counts. V and J are TRBV7-3 and TRBJ2-2; D remains unclear. Trimming removed 6 bases from V and 2 bases from J, with 10 bases in between. The CDR3 totals 14 residues. Germline CDR1 reads SGHTA; CDR2 reads FQGTGA. The CDR3 DNA reads as TGTGCCAGCAGTTTGCTAGTAAACACCGGGGAGCTGTTTTTT. It specifies CASSLLVNTGELFF.

This clonotype has only a few counts. CDR3 DNA: TGTGCCAGTGAAGGACAGGGTGCCTACAATGAGCAGTTCTTC. It translates to CASEGQGAYNEQFF. The chain has TRBV28 and TRBJ2-1, with 8 bases identical to TRBD1. Germline V gene lookup returns CDR1 MDHEN and CDR2 SYDVKM. Unmatched junction bases numbered 6, after V lost 9 bases and J lost 2 bases. This CDR3 contains 14 residues.

This clonotype was recorded a few times. The rearrangement uses TRBV12-3 or TRBV12-4 and TRBJ2-7, with 8 nucleotides matching TRBD1. V trimming: 6 bases; J trimming: 1 base; junction bases outside the gene matches: 5. CDR3 size: 14 residues. CDR3 nucleotides: TGTGCCAGCAGCAAGGACAGGGCGTCCTACGAGCAGTACTTC. It specifies CASSKDRASYEQYF.

The chain has TRBV12-3 or TRBV12-4 and TRBJ2-1, with TRBD2 matching over 12 bases. V was pared by 6 bases and J by 15 bases, with 12 bases of the junction left unmatched. The CDR3 is made up of 14 amino acids. CDR3 sequence: CASSILAGGPLLFF. CDR3 DNA: TGTGCCAGCAGCATCCTAGCGGGAGGGCCCCTTCTGTTCTTC.

This clonotype was seen a few times. This CDR3 reads CASSLAGGSTYGYTF. The CDR3 DNA reads as TGCGCCAGCAGCTTGGCCGGGGGCAGCACCTATGGCTACACCTTC. The chain recombines TRBV5-1 with TRBJ1-2; weak D call: TRBD1 (6 bases). V lost 0 bases, J lost 4 bases, and 13 bases lay in between. The CDR3 is 15 residues long. Germline loops: CDR1 SGHRS, CDR2 YFSETQ.

This chain uses TRBV5-1 with TRBJ2-5; maybe TRBD1 (5 bases). Germline V gene lookup returns CDR1 SGHRS and CDR2 YFSETQ. There are 14 residues in the CDR3. The germline V and J ends were trimmed by 2 bases and 4 bases, with 12 bases remaining between them. CDR3 DNA: TGCGCCAGCAGCTTTGACAGTGATGGAGAGACCCAGTACTTC. The encoded protein is CASSFDSDGETQYF.

The V and J genes are TRBV30 and TRBJ2-3, with 7 bases aligning to TRBD1. V trimming: 3 bases; J trimming: 0 bases; junction bases outside the gene matches: 3. Germline lookup yields CDR1 GTSNPN and CDR2 SVGIG (reference sequence). There are 14 residues in the CDR3. The CDR3: CAWRNRGSTDTQYF. Written as DNA, the CDR3 is TGTGCCTGGAGAAACAGGGGAAGCACAGATACGCAGTATTTT.

This chain uses TRBV5-4 with TRBJ2-1, with D possibly being TRBD1 (6 bases). The ends were cut back, 0 bases at V and 0 bases at J, with 25 bases in the middle. This CDR3 spans 21 amino acids. Germline CDR1 reads SGHNT; CDR2 reads YYREEE (reference sequence). The CDR3 loop is CASSLAPLQGVFLSSYNEQFF. CDR3 DNA: TGTGCCAGCAGCTTGGCCCCGTTACAGGGTGTATTCTTGAGCTCCTACAATGAGCAGTTCTTC.

Only a few counts were recorded for this clonotype. This chain joins TRBV10-3 and TRBJ2-7; D perhaps matches TRBD2 (5 bases). CDR3 size: 12 residues. Trimming removed 4 bases at V and 6 bases at J, with 10 bases between. Germline V CDR1 and CDR2: ENHRY, SYGVKD. CDR3 in amino acids: CAISAGDGEQYF. CDR3 sequence (DNA): TGTGCCATCAGTGCCGGGGATGGCGAGCAGTACTTC.